This T cell receptor (beta chain) was sequenced in a study of cytomegalovirus exposure and HLA in healthy donors. CDR1 DFQATT and CDR2 SNEGSKA come from the germline V gene (reference sequence). This CDR3 comprises 11 residues. Trimming removed 5 bases from V and 7 bases from J, with 9 bases in between. This PCR relied on a set of 60 Vbeta primers and 13 Jbeta primers. Data came from immunoSEQ multiplex PCR; TCRdb stores just in-frame clones and leaves some out. The sample lists 75,000 to 100,000 clones, under 85% seen once, with roughly 3% in the top ten. General study results and limits: When analyzed later, a missense DCLRE1C variant was found to be linked to TCR beta V- and J-gene trimming. CMV antigen specificity of a few CMV-associated chains was confirmed in vitro. The productive fraction for most TCR beta V segments was about 87% or about 30% in an earlier analysis.

For this clone: Its antigen is currently unknown.

This TCR came from a female donor in good health and CMV-seropositive. Input material: PBMCs. The chain combines TRBV20-1 with TRBJ2-1, with unresolved D. CDR3 sequence: CSALDKNEQFF. The CDR3 DNA reads TGCAGTGCTTTAGACAAAAATGAGCAGTTCTTC.